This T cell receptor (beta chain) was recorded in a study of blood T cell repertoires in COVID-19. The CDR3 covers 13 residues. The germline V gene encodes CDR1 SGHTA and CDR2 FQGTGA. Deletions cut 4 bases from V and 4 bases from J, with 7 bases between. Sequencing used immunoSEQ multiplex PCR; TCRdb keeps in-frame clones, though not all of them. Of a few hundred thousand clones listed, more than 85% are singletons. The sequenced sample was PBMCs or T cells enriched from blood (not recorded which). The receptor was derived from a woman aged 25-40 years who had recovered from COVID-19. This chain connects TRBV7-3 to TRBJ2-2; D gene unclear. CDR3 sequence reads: CASSSSFTGELFF. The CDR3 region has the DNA TGTGCCAGCAGCTCTTCCTTCACCGGGGAGCTGTTTTTT. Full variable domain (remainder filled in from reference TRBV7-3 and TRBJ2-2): GAGVSQTPSNKVTEKGKYVELRCDPISGHTALYWYRQSLGQGPEFLIYFQGTGAADDSGLPNDRFFAVRPEGSVSTLKIQRTERGDSAVYLCASSSSFTGELFFGEGSRLTVL.